The rows below give T cell receptor beta chains drawn from one sample of a study of PD-1 blockade in classical Hodgkin lymphoma. Profiled with immunoSEQ multiplex PCR; TCRdb holds only in-frame clones, not every one. The sample has 21,000 or so clones, approximately 90% seen once; the top ten hold approximately 23%. This specimen consisted of peripheral blood mononuclear cells (PBMCs), obtained before the fourth cycle of nivolumab. These receptor sequences come from a human donor with classical Hodgkin lymphoma. CDR3s include the opening cysteine and the closing phenylalanine or tryptophan. Fields, in order: D gene, V gene, clone size, J gene, CDR3 protein, CDR3 DNA. The D gene is left open where the match is weak. Expanded clones get a size class; other rows say once, few or many, or leave the size out.

.	TRBV6-5	.	TRBJ1-5	CASSSDRNQPQHF	TGTGCCAGCAGTTCGGACAGAAATCAGCCCCAGCATTTT
TRBD1	TRBV7-7	.	TRBJ2-2	CASSLDRDGELFF	TGTGCCAGCAGCTTGGACAGGGACGGGGAGCTGTTTTTT
.	TRBV2	once	TRBJ1-4	CASSGESTNEKLFF	TGTGCCAGCAGTGGGGAAAGCACTAATGAAAAACTGTTTTTT
.	TRBV5-5	.	TRBJ2-7	CASSDTWVPGEQYF	TGTGCCAGCAGCGACACCTGGGTACCGGGCGAGCAGTACTTC
TRBD2	TRBV18	.	TRBJ2-2	CASSPTSVGELFF	TGTGCCAGCTCACCTACTAGCGTCGGGGAGCTGTTTTTT
TRBD1	TRBV9	.	TRBJ2-7	CASSLTGGSSEQYF	TGTGCCAGCAGCTTAACAGGGGGCTCAAGCGAGCAGTACTTC
.	TRBV2	.	TRBJ1-3	CASRDPVDSGNTIYF	TGTGCCAGCAGGGACCCCGTGGACTCTGGAAACACCATATATTTT
TRBD1	TRBV6-1	few	TRBJ1-2	CASSGQAYGYTF	TGTGCCAGCAGCGGACAGGCGTATGGCTACACCTTC
TRBD2	TRBV30	.	TRBJ2-5	CAWGGGRSPQETQYF	TGTGCCTGGGGAGGCGGGAGATCCCCCCAAGAGACCCAGTACTTC
TRBD1	TRBV5-1	.	TRBJ1-6	CASSLVASLDRADSPLHF	TGCGCCAGCAGCTTGGTCGCTAGCCTGGACAGGGCTGATTCACCCCTCCACTTT
TRBD1	TRBV6-1	.	TRBJ1-4	CASRPGQGNEKLFF	TGTGCCAGCAGGCCGGGACAGGGTAATGAAAAACTGTTTTTT
.	TRBV10-3	.	TRBJ1-5	CAISESGGVDQPQHF	TGTGCCATCAGTGAGTCAGGAGGGGTTGATCAGCCCCAGCATTTT
TRBD1	TRBV6-5	.	TRBJ1-2	CASSYATGTGNYGYTF	TGTGCCAGCAGTTACGCAACCGGGACAGGAAACTATGGCTACACCTTC
TRBD2	TRBV10-3	.	TRBJ2-3	CAISESGGADTQYF	TGTGCCATCAGTGAATCCGGGGGGGCAGATACGCAGTATTTT
TRBD1	TRBV6-5	.	TRBJ2-7	CASSYATGAEQYF	TGTGCCAGCAGTTACGCGACAGGGGCCGAGCAGTACTTC
TRBD1	TRBV25-1	.	TRBJ2-1	CASTRDRYNEQFF	TGTGCCAGCACACGGGACAGGTACAATGAGCAGTTCTTC
.	TRBV9	.	TRBJ2-1	CASSVSTGSYNEQFF	TGTGCCAGCAGCGTCAGTACTGGGTCCTACAATGAGCAGTTCTTC
.	TRBV21-1	.	TRBJ1-1	CASSKGSGAFTEAFF	TGTGCCAGCAGCAAAGGTTCTGGGGCCTTCACTGAAGCTTTCTTT
TRBD1	TRBV7-9	.	TRBJ1-2	CASSTRQGSNYGYTF	TGTGCCAGCAGCACTCGACAGGGTAGTAACTATGGCTACACCTTC
TRBD1	TRBV9	.	TRBJ1-5	CASSSRNPDRYNQPQHF	TGTGCCAGCAGCTCCCGTAACCCGGACAGGTACAATCAGCCCCAGCATTTT
TRBD1	TRBV13	.	TRBJ1-2	CASSPGQGANYGYTF	TGTGCCAGCAGCCCCGGACAGGGGGCTAACTATGGCTACACCTTC
.	TRBV27	.	TRBJ2-1	CASSLSATLGPINLNNEQFF	TGTGCCAGCAGTTTATCGGCTACCCTCGGACCGATCAACCTCAACAATGAGCAGTTCTTC
TRBD2	TRBV5-1	.	TRBJ2-3	CASSPERGGWADTQYF	TGCGCCAGCAGCCCGGAGCGGGGGGGCTGGGCAGATACGCAGTATTTT
.	TRBV19	.	TRBJ1-2	CASNFGGTVGGYTF	TGTGCCAGTAATTTTGGGGGTACAGTAGGTGGCTACACCTTC
.	TRBV15	once	TRBJ1-4	CATSTRAANEKLFF	TGTGCCACCAGCACCCGGGCGGCTAATGAAAAACTGTTTTTT
.	TRBV5-1	.	TRBJ1-1	CASSVEGGSAEAFF	TGCGCCAGCAGCGTGGAGGGTGGGTCCGCTGAAGCTTTCTTT
.	TRBV5-4	.	TRBJ1-2	CASSIDQGDYGYTF	TGTGCCAGCAGCATAGACCAGGGAGACTATGGCTACACCTTC
.	TRBV6-4	.	TRBJ1-3	CASSDSGGPFSGNTIYF	TGTGCCAGCAGTGACTCCGGAGGACCGTTCTCTGGAAACACCATATATTTT
.	TRBV9	.	TRBJ2-7	CASSVEATTYEQYF	TGTGCCAGCAGCGTAGAGGCGACAACCTACGAGCAGTACTTC
TRBD2	TRBV6-6	.	TRBJ2-7	CASTPRLAGGQDEQYF	TGTGCCAGCACCCCCCGGCTAGCGGGGGGGCAGGACGAGCAGTACTTC
TRBD2	TRBV6-1	.	TRBJ2-1	CASRAGGQFYNEQFF	TGTGCCAGCAGAGCGGGAGGGCAGTTTTACAATGAGCAGTTCTTC
.	TRBV10-1	.	TRBJ2-1	CASSRDRTGGIVNEQFF	TGCGCCAGCAGTCGAGATCGGACGGGCGGGATTGTCAATGAGCAGTTCTTC
.	TRBV2	.	TRBJ2-7	CASRLTYSYEQYF	TGTGCCAGCAGACTGACATACTCCTACGAGCAGTACTTC
.	TRBV2	.	TRBJ2-3	CASSDNTDTQYF	TGTGCCAGCAGCGACAACACAGATACGCAGTATTTT
TRBD2	TRBV7-2	.	TRBJ2-7	CASSLDWASGGSYEQYF	TGTGCCAGCAGCTTAGACTGGGCTAGCGGGGGCTCCTACGAGCAGTACTTC
.	TRBV18	.	TRBJ1-2	CASSPDLADYGYTF	TGTGCCAGCTCCCCGGACTTGGCTGACTATGGCTACACCTTC
.	TRBV9	.	TRBJ2-1	CASSPAGAGAYNEQFF	TGTGCCAGCAGCCCTGCGGGGGCGGGAGCCTACAATGAGCAGTTCTTC
.	TRBV6-1	.	TRBJ2-7	CASSGRTGTKQYF	TGTGCCAGCAGTGGTAGGACAGGGACTAAGCAGTACTTC
.	TRBV19	.	TRBJ1-1	CASSIVRGTGNTEAFF	TGTGCCAGTAGTATAGTTAGAGGCACGGGGAACACTGAAGCTTTCTTT
TRBD1	TRBV5-6	.	TRBJ2-5	CASSLGQGVRRTQYF	TGTGCCAGCAGCTTGGGACAGGGAGTAAGGAGAACCCAGTACTTC